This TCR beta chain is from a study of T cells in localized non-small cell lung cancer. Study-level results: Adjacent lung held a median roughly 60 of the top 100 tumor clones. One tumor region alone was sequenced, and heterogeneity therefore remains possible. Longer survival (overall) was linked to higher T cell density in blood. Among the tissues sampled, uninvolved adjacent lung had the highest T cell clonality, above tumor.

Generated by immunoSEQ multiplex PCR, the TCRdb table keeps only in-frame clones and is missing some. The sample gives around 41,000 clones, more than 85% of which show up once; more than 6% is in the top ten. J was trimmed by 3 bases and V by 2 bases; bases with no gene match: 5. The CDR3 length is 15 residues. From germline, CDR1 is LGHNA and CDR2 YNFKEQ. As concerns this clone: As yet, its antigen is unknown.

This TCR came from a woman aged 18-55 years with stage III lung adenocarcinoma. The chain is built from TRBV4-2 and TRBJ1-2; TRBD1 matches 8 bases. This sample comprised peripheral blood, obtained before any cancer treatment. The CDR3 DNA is TGTGCCAGCAGCCAATCGGTACAGGGGGACTATGGCTACACCTTC. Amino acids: CASSQSVQGDYGYTF.